Detailed here is one T cell receptor (beta chain). This sample stems from a study of shared clonotypes between healthy human individuals. Sequencing was performed with immunoSEQ multiplex PCR; in TCRdb, only in-frame clones are kept and a portion is missing. The sample has a few million clones, roughly 93% seen once. This CDR3 contains 18 residues. CDR1 and CDR2 (germline): SGHKS, YYEKEE (reference sequence). Trimming left V 4 bases short and J 0 bases short, with 20 bases between. The receptor's source is a man between 18 and 35 years old in good health. Some clones in this sample may be carry-over from other donors' samples. V usage is TRBV5-5 and J usage is TRBJ1-5; D ambiguous. The sequencing input was naive CD4+ T cells from PBMCs. The subset denotes: CD45RA+ positively selected. The CDR3 sequence: CASSAGYGEGYSNQPQHF. CDR3 bases: TGTGCCAGCAGCGCAGGATATGGGGAGGGCTATAGCAATCAGCCCCAGCATTTT.